The source of this TCR beta chain is a study of OX40 agonist ivuxolimab in advanced cancers. Overall study context: Mean age approximately 59 years, range about 20 to 79; approximately 83% male. Study-wide findings and caveats: The expanded peripheral T cells' antigen specificity was not determined. In general, CD8+ T cells held more expanded clones than CD4+ did, on average.

CDR1 is SGHKS and CDR2 is YYEKEE in the germline V gene (reference sequence). Trimming at V came to 3 bases and at J to 6 bases, leaving 6 bases not matched to a gene. The CDR3 has 15 amino acids. Note on this clone: Its specificity is unknown.

Clones were read by immunoSEQ multiplex PCR, and TCRdb kept only the in-frame ones, dropping some. This sample has about 17,000 clones, with approximately 80% found just once. This receptor was taken from an adult with an advanced solid tumor such as melanoma, head and neck, liver or kidney cancer. This specimen consisted of CD4+ or CD8+ T cells sorted from blood, obtained in a trial of the OX40 agonist ivuxolimab. The chain carries TRBV5-5 and TRBJ2-3; 11 positions match TRBD2. The CDR3 DNA reads TGTGCCAGCAGCTCTGTAGCGGGAGGGCCGGATACGCAGTATTTT. Translated: CASSSVAGGPDTQYF.